The 21 T cell receptor beta chains reported below all come from one sample, sequenced in a study of identifying expanded T cells in peripheral blood. Sequenced by immunoSEQ multiplex PCR; TCRdb stores in-frame clones only, minus some. The table lists around 100,000 clones, around 90% of them singletons. What was sequenced was blood. The receptors stem from a person aged 18 to 75 in good health.

The chain couples TRBV7-4 to TRBJ1-3, with a weak D call TRBD1 (5 bases). CDR1 and CDR2 (germline): SGHVT, SQSDAQ. V lost 2 bases, J lost 0 bases, and 11 bases lay in between. The CDR3 is made up of 16 amino acids. The CDR3 is CASSLNRTNSGNTIYF. The CDR3 coding sequence is TGTGCCAGCAGCTTAAACAGGACAAACTCTGGAAACACCATATATTTT.

V gene TRBV30 combines with J gene TRBJ1-2; D gene unclear. Trimming left V 5 bases short and J 8 bases short, with 21 bases between. The length of the CDR3 is 14 residues. CDR1 and CDR2 (germline): GTSNPN, SVGIG (reference sequence). CDR3 loop: CAWGRDRSSYGYTF. The CDR3 bases are TGTGCCTGGGGACGAGATCGGTCGAGCTACGGCTACACCTTC.

This rearrangement joins TRBV18 to TRBJ2-7; the D is unclear. CDR1 KGHSH and CDR2 LQKENI come from the germline V gene. This CDR3 comprises 14 residues. V lost 0 bases, J lost 7 bases, and 13 bases lay in between. This chain's CDR3 is CASSPPGRTGEQYF. The CDR3 coding sequence is TGTGCCAGCTCACCACCGGGAAGAACCGGGGAGCAGTACTTC.

This clone was seen only a few times. This chain links TRBV5-1 with TRBJ1-6; D remains unclear. The CDR3 length is 20 residues. The germline V and J ends were trimmed by 1 base and 0 bases, with 20 bases remaining between them. Germline CDR1 SGHRS, CDR2 YFSETQ. CDR3 DNA: TGCGCCAGCAGCTTGTTCGCTCGGGATAAATTAAGCTCCTATAATTCACCCCTCCACTTT. This sequence encodes CASSLFARDKLSSYNSPLHF.

The genes are TRBV7-8 and TRBJ2-1; D not resolved. The CDR3 sequence is 13 residues long. The germline CDR1 and CDR2 sequences are SGHVS and FQNEAQ. The ends were cut back, 2 bases at V and 6 bases at J, with 8 bases in the middle. In nucleotides, the CDR3 is TGTGCCAGCAGCTTAAACCACCGCAATGAGCAGTTCTTC. Translation: CASSLNHRNEQFF.

The chain has TRBV10-1 and TRBJ1-1, with D possibly TRBD1 on 5 matching bases. The CDR3 sequence is 15 residues long. V lost 4 bases, J lost 0 bases, and 12 bases lay in between. The V gene's germline CDR1 is WNHNN and CDR2 SYGVQD (reference sequence). The DNA of the CDR3 is TGCGCCAGCAGTGCCGCGGGGGTTTTGAACACTGAAGCTTTCTTT. Encoded protein: CASSAAGVLNTEAFF.

The chain links TRBV7-9 to TRBJ2-3; 12 bases agree with TRBD2. Trimming took 5 bases from V and 0 from J; bases not matched to a gene: 6. In germline, CDR1 is SEHNR, CDR2 FQNEAQ (reference sequence). The CDR3 runs to 17 residues. The CDR3 loop reads CASSQRLAGVSTDTQYF. The CDR3 DNA reads TGTGCCAGCAGCCAGCGACTAGCGGGGGTTAGCACAGATACGCAGTATTTT.

A word on this clone: A much larger clone lies one base from this, so it may be a read error. This same CDR3 is encoded by further DNA sequences in the sample. The chain combines TRBV7-2 with TRBJ1-1; D unclear. The CDR3 sequence is 13 residues long. V shed 1 base and J shed 1 base, with 4 bases lying between them. In germline, CDR1 is SGHTA, CDR2 FQGNSA. The CDR3 protein is CASSLGQNTEAFF. The CDR3 bases are TGTGCCAGCAGCTTAGGACAGAACACTGAAGCTTTCTTT.

V is TRBV5-6 and J is TRBJ1-6, with D unresolved. Germline V gene sequence: CDR1 SGHDT, CDR2 YYEEEE. The CDR3 loop spans 17 amino acids. With 1 base removed from V and 8 bases from J, the gap between germline ends came to 19 bases. In DNA, the CDR3 is TGTGCCAGCAGCTTGCTTAGTAATAGTTTGGTGGATTCACCCCTCCACTTT. This codes for CASSLLSNSLVDSPLHF.

The chain joins TRBV2 to TRBJ1-3, with D maybe TRBD1 (6 bases). V shed 0 bases and J shed 4 bases, with 13 bases lying between them. CDR3 length: 16 amino acids. CDR1 and CDR2 (germline): SNHLY, FYNNEI. DNA of the CDR3: TGTGCCAGCAGTGAAGCTCGTTTCGGGGGCGGAAACACCATATATTTT. Translating it yields CASSEARFGGGNTIYF.

The chain recombines TRBV18 with TRBJ2-7; D uncertain. The CDR3 loop spans 13 amino acids. With 3 bases removed from V and 5 bases from J, the gap between germline ends came to 11 bases. Per the germline V gene, CDR1 is KGHSH and CDR2 is LQKENI. CDR3 coding DNA: TGTGCCAGCTCACCGACACAGAGCCACGAGCAGTACTTC. This gives the protein CASSPTQSHEQYF.

V usage is TRBV10-3 and J usage is TRBJ1-5, with D tentatively TRBD1 (5 bases). Per germline, CDR1 ENHRY and CDR2 SYGVKD. Trimming pared 6 bases from V and 4 bases from J, leaving 13 bases between. This CDR3 comprises 14 residues. The CDR3 DNA reads as TGTGCCATCAGCCTATCGGGGGATAATCAGCCCCAGCATTTT. It specifies CAISLSGDNQPQHF.

The chain combines TRBV6-1 with TRBJ2-5, with D possibly being TRBD1 or TRBD2 (5 bases each). CDR3 length: 13 amino acids. Deletions cut 6 bases from V and 5 bases from J, with 13 bases between. CDR1 MNHNS and CDR2 SASEGT come from the germline V gene. The CDR3 here is CASRGGWGETQYF. The CDR3 DNA follows: TGTGCCAGCAGGGGCGGGTGGGGGGAGACCCAGTACTTC.

The CDR3 here is CASTGDRGETQYF. The CDR3 DNA reads TGTGCCAGCACCGGGGACCGGGGAGAGACCCAGTACTTC. This chain connects TRBV7-9 to TRBJ2-5, with D perhaps assigned TRBD1 or TRBD2 (5 bases each). With 7 bases removed from V and 4 bases from J, the gap between germline ends came to 13 bases. The length of the CDR3 is 13 residues. CDR1 and CDR2 (germline): SEHNR, FQNEAQ (reference sequence).

There are a few counts of this clone. The V call is TRBV5-1, the J call TRBJ1-1; unclear D gene. The germline gives CDR1 SGHRS, CDR2 YFSETQ. The V and J ends lost 4 bases and 1 base respectively, with 11 bases between them. CDR3 length: 14 residues. CDR3 protein: CASSPEMRNTEAFF. The CDR3 bases are TGCGCCAGCAGCCCCGAGATGAGGAACACTGAAGCTTTCTTT.

This clone occurred a few times. The chain carries TRBV19 and TRBJ1-5, with 10 bases matching TRBD1. V lost 3 bases, J lost 2 bases, and 7 bases stayed unmatched. Germline V gene lookup returns CDR1 LNHDA and CDR2 SQIVND (reference sequence). CDR3 size: 17 residues. The CDR3 here is CASSMWTGGGGNQPQHF. The CDR3, as DNA: TGTGCCAGTAGTATGTGGACAGGGGGAGGGGGCAATCAGCCCCAGCATTTT.

The V and J genes are TRBV29-1 and TRBJ1-3; D is uncertain. The CDR3 loop spans 12 amino acids. V lost 6 bases to trimming and J lost 2 bases, with 8 bases between them. CDR1 is SQVTM and CDR2 is ANQGSEA in the germline V gene. This CDR3 reads CSVDGPGNTIYF. The CDR3 DNA reads TGCAGCGTGGACGGACCTGGAAACACCATATATTTT. Based on the CDR3 plus reference TRBV29-1 and TRBJ1-3, the full variable domain is SAVISQKPSRDICQRGTSLTIQCQVDSQVTMMFWYRQQPGQSLTLIATANQGSEATYESGFVIDKFPISRPNLTFSTLTVSNMSPEDSSIYLCSVDGPGNTIYFGEGSWLTVV.

This clone appeared a single time. The chain joins TRBV11-3 to TRBJ1-2; D gene uncertain. V lost 4 bases and J 10 bases, leaving 13 bases between the germline ends. Germline-derived CDR1 and CDR2 are SGHNT and YENEEA. The CDR3 sequence is 12 residues long. Here the CDR3 DNA reads TGTGCCAGCAGCTATTCGAAAATGCCCTACACCTTC. Its protein product is CASSYSKMPYTF.

The genes are TRBV7-2 and TRBJ2-7; TRBD1 matches at 7 bases. The CDR3 sequence is 15 residues long. Germline CDR1 reads SGHTA; CDR2 reads FQGNSA. The V gene end was trimmed by 4 bases and the J gene end by 5 bases; junction bases not matched to a gene: 11. CDR3 in DNA: TGTGCCAGCAGCTCAAACTCCGGGACAGCCCACGAGCAGTACTTC. Protein: CASSSNSGTAHEQYF.

The chain combines TRBV4-1 with TRBJ1-2, with D tentatively TRBD1 (6 bases). Germline V gene data show CDR1 as MGHRA and CDR2 as YSYEKL. This CDR3 is built from 14 residues. Trimming left V 0 bases short and J 6 bases short, with 11 bases between. CDR3 residues: CASSQERQGHGYTF. CDR3 nucleotides: TGCGCCAGCAGCCAAGAACGGCAGGGGCATGGCTACACCTTC.

The chain combines TRBV5-1 with TRBJ2-3; 10 bases match TRBD2. V lost 0 bases and J lost 8; bases outside the gene matches: 12. This CDR3 comprises 17 residues. CDR1 SGHRS and CDR2 YFSETQ come from the germline V gene. The CDR3 spells CASSLEASGGHGGTQYF. The CDR3 DNA sequence: TGCGCCAGCAGCTTGGAGGCTAGCGGGGGCCACGGGGGTACGCAGTATTTT.